The 23 T cell receptor beta chains below all came from one sample that was sequenced in a study of Tregs in tolerant kidney transplant recipients. TCRdb's table, derived via immunoSEQ multiplex PCR, lists solely in-frame clones and lacks some. The sample includes about 110,000 clones, almost 90% of them seen just once. This sample comprised CD4+ T cells from blood, obtained before the transplant. The receptors originated from a human donor who received a combined kidney and bone marrow transplant.

The chain carries TRBV5-8 and TRBJ1-4, with unresolved D. Germline assignment: CDR1 SGHTS and CDR2 YDEGEE. With 4 bases removed from V and 7 bases from J, the gap between germline ends came to 17 bases. The CDR3 is made up of 15 amino acids. CDR3 in DNA: TGTGCCAGCAGCAGTACATCAGCGGGAGTTGAAAAACTGTTTTTT. Its protein is CASSSTSAGVEKLFF. Variable domain in full (rest from reference TRBV5-8 and TRBJ1-4): EAGVTQSPTHLIKTRGQQATLRCSPISGHTSVYWYQQALGLGLQFLLWYDEGEERNRGNFPPRFSGRQFPNYSSELNVNALELEDSALYLCASSSTSAGVEKLFFGSGTQLSVL.

The chain couples TRBV5-5 to TRBJ2-5; 7 bases fit TRBD2. Germline CDR1 and CDR2: SGHKS and YYEKEE (reference sequence). This CDR3 spans 15 amino acids. Trimming at V came to 4 bases and at J to 5 bases, leaving 11 bases not matched to a gene. The CDR3 DNA sequence: TGTGCCAGCAGCCCCCGGGACTACCCCTCGGAGACCCAGTACTTC. It translates to CASSPRDYPSETQYF.

The rearrangement links TRBV28 to TRBJ1-5, with D maybe TRBD1 (5 bases). This CDR3 spans 13 amino acids. Trimming left V 10 bases short and J 4 bases short, with 14 bases between. Germline CDR1 reads MDHEN; CDR2 reads SYDVKM. CDR3 sequence: CATGGLLNQPQHF. In DNA, the CDR3 is TGTGCCACCGGGGGACTCCTGAATCAGCCCCAGCATTTT.

The genes are TRBV4-1 and TRBJ2-1; unclear D gene. CDR1 and CDR2 from the germline V gene are MGHRA and YSYEKL. This CDR3 contains 14 residues. Trimming cost V 1 base and J 6 bases, with 10 bases left between them. CDR3 amino acids: CASSQVASVNEQFF. CDR3 nucleotides: TGCGCCAGCAGCCAAGTCGCAAGCGTCAATGAGCAGTTCTTC.

V is TRBV28 and J is TRBJ1-6; D ambiguous. Germline V gene sequence: CDR1 MDHEN, CDR2 SYDVKM. The germline V and J ends were trimmed by 2 bases and 7 bases, with 3 bases remaining between them. This CDR3 is built from 12 residues. The CDR3 DNA reads as TGTGCCAGCAGTTTACAGAATTCACCCCTCCACTTT. It codes for CASSLQNSPLHF.

V gene TRBV19 combines with J gene TRBJ1-5; TRBD1 matches at 9 bases. V shed 4 bases, J shed 6 bases, and the junction held 7 bases outside the gene matches. The CDR3 length is 15 residues. Germline V lookup: CDR1 LNHDA, CDR2 SQIVND (reference sequence). The CDR3 is CASSTRTGDSQPQHF. In DNA form, the CDR3 reads TGTGCCAGTAGTACTAGGACAGGGGATAGTCAGCCCCAGCATTTT.

The rearrangement uses TRBV4-1 and TRBJ1-1; 11 bases align to TRBD1. V lost 0 bases to trimming and J lost 12 bases; unmatched junction nucleotides: 12. CDR1 and CDR2 from the germline V gene are MGHRA and YSYEKL. The CDR3 totals 16 residues. The CDR3 reads CASSQDGQGALRGPFF. CDR3 DNA sequence: TGCGCCAGCAGCCAAGATGGACAGGGGGCGCTTAGGGGCCCTTTCTTT.

V usage is TRBV19 and J usage is TRBJ2-1; possible D gene TRBD2, 6 bases. Trimming removed 6 bases from V and 4 bases from J, with 16 bases in between. Germline V gene lookup returns CDR1 LNHDA and CDR2 SQIVND (reference sequence). This CDR3 region has 15 residues. CDR3 in amino acids: CASRMGSSAYNEQFF. CDR3 DNA: TGTGCCAGTAGAATGGGGTCTAGCGCTTACAATGAGCAGTTCTTC.

CDR3 protein: CASSQPQGGEQYF. CDR3 DNA sequence: TGTGCCAGCAGCCAACCACAGGGGGGCGAGCAGTACTTC. The rearrangement uses TRBV7-2 and TRBJ2-7; 8 nucleotides match TRBD1. The CDR3 contains 13 residues. In germline, CDR1 is SGHTA, CDR2 FQGNSA. J was trimmed by 6 bases and V by 5 bases; bases with no gene match: 6.

This chain uses TRBV7-8 with TRBJ1-6; 10 bases are a match to TRBD1. Germline V gene data show CDR1 as SGHVS and CDR2 as FQNEAQ. Losses at the gene ends were 5 bases for V and 0 bases for J; bases not matched to a gene: 4. The CDR3 runs to 17 residues. The CDR3 sequence is CASSPRTGGSYNSPLHF. The CDR3 nucleotides are TGTGCCAGCAGCCCAAGGACAGGGGGCTCCTATAATTCACCCCTCCACTTT.

The chain joins TRBV11-2 to TRBJ2-7; D is unclear. Germline assignment: CDR1 SGHAT and CDR2 FQNNGV. CDR3 length: 16 residues. V was trimmed by 3 bases and J by 4 bases, leaving 19 bases between them. The CDR3 reads CASSFSPQGSGYEQYF. The CDR3 DNA follows: TGTGCCAGCAGCTTTTCCCCCCAAGGTTCCGGGTACGAGCAGTACTTC.

The V gene is TRBV19, the J gene TRBJ1-1; no definite D call. The CDR3 has 12 amino acids. The V gene's germline CDR1 is LNHDA and CDR2 SQIVND (reference sequence). Trimming shortened V by 1 base and J by 11 bases, and 11 bases separated the two germline ends. The CDR3 loop reads CASSIGSLHAFF. Here the CDR3 DNA reads TGTGCCAGTAGTATAGGGTCCTTACACGCTTTCTTT.

This chain uses TRBV27 with TRBJ2-7, with TRBD1 identical over 10 bases. With V trimmed by 3 bases and J by 3 bases, 5 bases remained unmatched. This CDR3 has 15 amino acids. The germline V gene encodes CDR1 MNHEY and CDR2 SMNVEV (reference sequence). The DNA for the CDR3 is TGTGCCAGCAGTTTTATCGGGACAGGGGACTACGAGCAGTACTTC. Encoded protein: CASSFIGTGDYEQYF.

The CDR3 reads CASSLGIGYGYTF. For the CDR3, the DNA is TGTGCCAGCAGTTTGGGCATTGGCTATGGCTACACCTTC. The chain uses TRBV28 and TRBJ1-2; D is uncertain. Germline V lookup: CDR1 MDHEN, CDR2 SYDVKM. There are 13 residues in the CDR3. Trimming left V 3 bases short and J 4 bases short, with 9 bases between.

This chain links TRBV5-5 with TRBJ1-6, with D tentatively TRBD1 (6 bases). With 4 bases removed from V and 8 bases from J, the gap between germline ends came to 16 bases. CDR1 SGHKS and CDR2 YYEKEE come from the germline V gene (reference sequence). The CDR3 length is 15 residues. For the CDR3, the DNA is TGTGCCAGCAGCACTACAGGGCCTTTCGATTCACCCCTCCACTTT. Translating it yields CASSTTGPFDSPLHF.

The CDR3 protein is CASSAQGRGYTF. CDR3 nucleotides: TGTGCCAGCAGTGCCCAGGGCCGTGGCTACACCTTC. The chain recombines TRBV2 with TRBJ1-2; tentatively, D is TRBD1 (5 bases). Looked up from germline, CDR1 is SNHLY and CDR2 is FYNNEI. The CDR3 loop spans 12 amino acids. V dropped 4 bases and J dropped 7 bases, with 10 bases sitting between them.

This clone has more than one count but fewer than ten. This CDR3 is CAITRANNEKLFF. The CDR3 bases are TGTGCCATAACCAGGGCGAATAATGAAAAACTGTTTTTT. This chain connects TRBV2 to TRBJ1-4; D might be TRBD1 (5 bases). The V end was cut by 10 bases, the J end by 4 bases, with 13 bases between. CDR1 SNHLY and CDR2 FYNNEI come from the germline V gene. The CDR3 length is 13 residues. The variable domain in full, with the rest retrieved from reference TRBV2 and TRBJ1-4, is EPEVTQTPSHQVTQMGQEVILRCVPISNHLYFYWYRQILGQKVEFLVSFYNNEISEKSEIFDDQFSVERPDGSNFTLKIRSTKLEDSAMYFCAITRANNEKLFFGSGTQLSVL.

V and J are TRBV27 and TRBJ1-2; D may be TRBD1 (6 bases). CDR3 length equals 16 residues. V gave up 6 bases and J gave up 5 bases, with 22 bases separating them. CDR1 and CDR2 (germline): MNHEY, SMNVEV (reference sequence). CDR3 in DNA: TGTGCCAGCAGGTCAACAGGGCGCCCTAACCTTTATGGCTACACCTTC. Protein sequence: CASRSTGRPNLYGYTF.

The chain couples TRBV2 to TRBJ1-6, with a tentative D call TRBD1 (6 bases). The germline V gene encodes CDR1 SNHLY and CDR2 FYNNEI. This CDR3 is built from 16 residues. With 0 bases removed from V and 12 bases from J, the gap between germline ends came to 18 bases. The CDR3 region is CASSEALRTVSGPLHF. CDR3 sequence (DNA): TGTGCCAGCAGTGAAGCGCTTAGGACAGTCTCAGGACCCCTCCACTTT.

The chain combines TRBV7-2 with TRBJ2-1, with 7 positions matching TRBD1. Germline values: CDR1 SGHTA, CDR2 FQGNSA. There are 16 residues in the CDR3. Unmatched junction bases numbered 15, after V lost 1 base and J lost 12 bases. The CDR3 DNA reads TGTGCCAGCAGCTTAGGACAGGGCAATCACCTCAGGGGGCAGTTCTTC. It is translated as CASSLGQGNHLRGQFF.

The chain couples TRBV6-5 to TRBJ1-5; 7 nucleotides line up with TRBD1. Trimming took 8 bases from V and 9 from J; bases not matched to a gene: 7. The CDR3 is 12 residues long. Germline V gene sequence: CDR1 MNHEY, CDR2 SVGAGI. The CDR3 reads CASGKGARPQHF. Here the CDR3 DNA reads TGTGCCAGCGGGAAGGGGGCGAGGCCCCAGCATTTT.

The chain uses TRBV18 and TRBJ2-7; 7 bases agree with TRBD1. Germline CDR1 reads KGHSH; CDR2 reads LQKENI. Trimming took 1 base from V and 0 from J; bases not matched to a gene: 3. The CDR3 is 15 amino acids. The CDR3 sequence is CASSPLGQSSYEQYF. CDR3 coding DNA: TGTGCCAGCTCACCACTGGGACAGAGCTCCTACGAGCAGTACTTC.

V gene TRBV7-2 combines with J gene TRBJ2-7; maybe TRBD2 (5 bases). The CDR3 consists of 13 residues. Germline V gene lookup returns CDR1 SGHTA and CDR2 FQGNSA. Trimming took off 5 bases at V and 5 bases at J, with 13 bases between the two ends. In DNA, the CDR3 is TGTGCCAGCAGCCTCGGGAACAACCACGAGCAGTACTTC. It specifies CASSLGNNHEQYF. Variable domain in full (rest from reference TRBV7-2 and TRBJ2-7): GAGVSQSPSNKVTEKGKDVELRCDPISGHTALYWYRQSLGQGLEFLIYFQGNSAPDKSGLPSDRFSAERTGGSVSTLTIQRTQQEDSAVYLCASSLGNNHEQYFGPGTRLTVT.